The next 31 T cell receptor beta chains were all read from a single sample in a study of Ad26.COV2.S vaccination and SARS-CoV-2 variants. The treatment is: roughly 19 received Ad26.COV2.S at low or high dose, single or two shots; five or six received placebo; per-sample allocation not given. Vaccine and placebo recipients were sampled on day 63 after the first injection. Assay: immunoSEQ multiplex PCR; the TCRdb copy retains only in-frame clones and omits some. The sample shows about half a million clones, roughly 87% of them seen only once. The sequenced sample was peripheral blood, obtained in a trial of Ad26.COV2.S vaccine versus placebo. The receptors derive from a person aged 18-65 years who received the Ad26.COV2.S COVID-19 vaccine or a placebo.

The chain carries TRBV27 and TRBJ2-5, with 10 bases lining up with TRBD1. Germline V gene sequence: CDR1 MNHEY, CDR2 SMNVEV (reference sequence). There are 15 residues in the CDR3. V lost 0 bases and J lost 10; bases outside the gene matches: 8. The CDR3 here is CASSLSWDRGVGQYF. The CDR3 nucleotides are TGTGCCAGCAGTTTATCGTGGGACAGGGGAGTGGGCCAGTACTTC.

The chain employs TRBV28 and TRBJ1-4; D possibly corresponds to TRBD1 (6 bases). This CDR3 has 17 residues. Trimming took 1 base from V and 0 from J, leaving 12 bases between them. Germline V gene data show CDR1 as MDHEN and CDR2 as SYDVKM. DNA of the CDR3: TGTGCCAGCAGTTTATCACCCGACAGGCCAACTAATGAAAAACTGTTTTTT. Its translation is CASSLSPDRPTNEKLFF.

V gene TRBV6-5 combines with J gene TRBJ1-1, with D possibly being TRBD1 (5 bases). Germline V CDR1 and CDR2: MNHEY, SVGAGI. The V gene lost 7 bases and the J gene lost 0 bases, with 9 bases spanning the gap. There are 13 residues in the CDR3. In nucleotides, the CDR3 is TGTGCCAGCACGGGGCAGCTGAACACTGAAGCTTTCTTT. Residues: CASTGQLNTEAFF.

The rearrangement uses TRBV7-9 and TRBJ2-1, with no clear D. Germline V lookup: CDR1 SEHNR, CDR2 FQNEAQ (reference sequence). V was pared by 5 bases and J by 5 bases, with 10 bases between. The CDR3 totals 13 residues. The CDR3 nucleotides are TGTGCCAGCAGCCCAACTGGGCACAATGAGCAGTTCTTC. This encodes CASSPTGHNEQFF.

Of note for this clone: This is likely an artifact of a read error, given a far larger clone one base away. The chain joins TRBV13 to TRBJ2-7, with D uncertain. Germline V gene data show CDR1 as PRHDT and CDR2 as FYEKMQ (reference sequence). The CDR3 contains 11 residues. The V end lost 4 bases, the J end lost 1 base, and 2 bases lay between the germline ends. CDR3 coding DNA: TGTGCCAGCAGCTCTTCCTACGAGCAGTACTTC. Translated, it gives CASSSSYEQYF. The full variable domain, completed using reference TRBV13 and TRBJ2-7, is AAGVIQSPRHLIKEKRETATLKCYPIPRHDTVYWYQQGPGQDPQFLISFYEKMQSDKGSIPDRFSAQQFSDYHSELNMSSLELGDSALYFCASSSSYEQYFGPGTRLTVT.

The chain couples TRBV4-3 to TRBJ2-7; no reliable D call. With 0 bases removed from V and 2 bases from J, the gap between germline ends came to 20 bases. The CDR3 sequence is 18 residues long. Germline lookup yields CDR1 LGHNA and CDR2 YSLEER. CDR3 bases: TGCGCCAGCAGCCAAGAATATTTAAAACTCTTTGGTCCCTACGAGCAGTACTTC. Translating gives CASSQEYLKLFGPYEQYF.

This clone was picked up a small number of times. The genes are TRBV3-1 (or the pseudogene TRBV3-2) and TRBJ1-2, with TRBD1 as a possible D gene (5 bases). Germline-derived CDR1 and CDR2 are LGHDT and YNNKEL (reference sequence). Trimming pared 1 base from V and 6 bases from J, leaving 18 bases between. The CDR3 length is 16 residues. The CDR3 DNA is TGTGCCAGCAGCCAAGCCTCAGGGTTTTCAGGGCATGGCTACACCTTC. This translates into CASSQASGFSGHGYTF.

This CDR3 is CASSLEARTGELFF. CDR3 coding DNA: TGTGCCAGCAGCTTAGAGGCCCGAACCGGGGAGCTGTTTTTT. The rearrangement uses TRBV11-2 and TRBJ2-2; D is undetermined. This CDR3 has 14 residues. Trimming removed 0 bases from V and 5 bases from J, with 7 bases in between. CDR1 SGHAT and CDR2 FQNNGV come from the germline V gene.

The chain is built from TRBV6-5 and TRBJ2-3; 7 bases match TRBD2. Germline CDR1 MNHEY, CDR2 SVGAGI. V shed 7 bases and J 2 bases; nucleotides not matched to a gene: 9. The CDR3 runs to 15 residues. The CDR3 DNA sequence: TGTGCCAGCAAATTCAGGACTAGTTACACAGATACGCAGTATTTT. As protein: CASKFRTSYTDTQYF.

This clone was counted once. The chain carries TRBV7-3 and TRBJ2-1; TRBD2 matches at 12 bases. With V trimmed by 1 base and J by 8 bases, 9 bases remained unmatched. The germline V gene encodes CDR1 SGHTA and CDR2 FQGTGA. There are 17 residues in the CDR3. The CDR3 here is CASSLIVGASGRDEQFF. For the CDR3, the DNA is TGTGCCAGCAGCTTAATTGTAGGGGCTAGCGGGAGGGATGAGCAGTTCTTC.

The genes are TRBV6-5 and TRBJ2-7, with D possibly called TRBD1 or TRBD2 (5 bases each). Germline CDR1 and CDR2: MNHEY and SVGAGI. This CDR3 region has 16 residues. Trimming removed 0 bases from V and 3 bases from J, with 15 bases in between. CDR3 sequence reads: CASSYSGGRGGYEQYF. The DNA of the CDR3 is TGTGCCAGCAGTTACTCGGGTGGGCGTGGGGGCTACGAGCAGTACTTC.

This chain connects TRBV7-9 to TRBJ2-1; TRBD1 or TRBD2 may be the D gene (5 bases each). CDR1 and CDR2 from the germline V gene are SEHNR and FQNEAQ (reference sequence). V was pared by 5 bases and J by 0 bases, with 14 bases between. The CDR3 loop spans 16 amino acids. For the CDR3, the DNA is TGTGCCAGCAGCCTGGGACCATCATCCTCCTACAATGAGCAGTTCTTC. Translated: CASSLGPSSSYNEQFF.

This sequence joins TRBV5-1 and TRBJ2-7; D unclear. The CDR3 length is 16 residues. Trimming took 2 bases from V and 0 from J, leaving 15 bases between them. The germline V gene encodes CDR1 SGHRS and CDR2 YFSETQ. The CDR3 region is CASSFTLGVVSYEQYF. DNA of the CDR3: TGCGCCAGCAGCTTCACCTTGGGCGTAGTCTCCTACGAGCAGTACTTC.

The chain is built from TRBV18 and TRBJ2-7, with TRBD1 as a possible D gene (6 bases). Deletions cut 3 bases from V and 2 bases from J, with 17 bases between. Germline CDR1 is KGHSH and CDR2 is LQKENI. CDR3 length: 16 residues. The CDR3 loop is CASSPPSTGSPYEQYF. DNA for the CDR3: TGTGCCAGCTCACCTCCCTCCACAGGGTCGCCCTACGAGCAGTACTTC.

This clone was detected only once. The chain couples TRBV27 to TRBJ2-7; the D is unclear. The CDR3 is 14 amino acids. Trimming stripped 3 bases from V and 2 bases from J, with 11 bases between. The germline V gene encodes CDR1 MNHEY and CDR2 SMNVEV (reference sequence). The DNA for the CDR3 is TGTGCCAGCAGTTTTTACAAGGGCCCCTACGAGCAGTACTTC. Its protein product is CASSFYKGPYEQYF.

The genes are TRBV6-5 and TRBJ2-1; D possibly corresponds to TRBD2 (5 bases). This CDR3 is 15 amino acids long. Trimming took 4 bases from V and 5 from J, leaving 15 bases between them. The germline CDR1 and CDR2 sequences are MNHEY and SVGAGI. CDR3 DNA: TGTGCCAGCAGTTCGACCGGACTGGTTCACAATGAGCAGTTCTTC. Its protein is CASSSTGLVHNEQFF.

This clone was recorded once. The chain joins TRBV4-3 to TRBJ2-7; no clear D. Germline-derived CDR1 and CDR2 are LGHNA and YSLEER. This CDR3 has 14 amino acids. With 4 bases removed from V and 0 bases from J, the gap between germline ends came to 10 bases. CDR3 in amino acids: CASSLNPSSYEQYF. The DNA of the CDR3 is TGCGCCAGCAGCCTCAATCCCTCCTCCTACGAGCAGTACTTC.

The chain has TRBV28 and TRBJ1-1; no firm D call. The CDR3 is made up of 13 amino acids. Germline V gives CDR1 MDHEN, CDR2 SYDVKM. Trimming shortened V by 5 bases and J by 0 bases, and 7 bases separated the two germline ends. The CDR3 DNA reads TGTGCCAGCAGTCCGGGTGTGAACACTGAAGCTTTCTTT. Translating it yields CASSPGVNTEAFF.

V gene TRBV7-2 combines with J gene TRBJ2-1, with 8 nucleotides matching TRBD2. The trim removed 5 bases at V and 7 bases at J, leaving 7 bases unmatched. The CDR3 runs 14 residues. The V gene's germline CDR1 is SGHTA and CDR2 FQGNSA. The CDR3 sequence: CASSPSSGGNEQFF. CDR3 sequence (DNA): TGTGCCAGCAGCCCGTCTTCGGGGGGGAATGAGCAGTTCTTC.

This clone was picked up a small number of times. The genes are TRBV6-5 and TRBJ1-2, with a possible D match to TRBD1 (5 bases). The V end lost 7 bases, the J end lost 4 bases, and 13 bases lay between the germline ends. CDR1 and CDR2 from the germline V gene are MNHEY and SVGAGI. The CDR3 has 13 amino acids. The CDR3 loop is CASKRGRGYGYTF. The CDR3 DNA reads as TGTGCCAGCAAAAGGGGACGGGGCTATGGCTACACCTTC.

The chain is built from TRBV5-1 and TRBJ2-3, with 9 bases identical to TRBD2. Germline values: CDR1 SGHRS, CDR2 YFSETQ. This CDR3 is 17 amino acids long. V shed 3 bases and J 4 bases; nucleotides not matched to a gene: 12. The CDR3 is CASSYRSFSGSPDTQYF. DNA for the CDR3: TGCGCCAGCAGCTACCGGTCTTTTAGCGGGAGTCCAGATACGCAGTATTTT.

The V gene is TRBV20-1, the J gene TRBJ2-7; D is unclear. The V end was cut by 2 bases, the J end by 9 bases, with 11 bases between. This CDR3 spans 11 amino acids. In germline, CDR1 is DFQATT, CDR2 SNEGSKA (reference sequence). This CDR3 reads CSARPKSGQYF. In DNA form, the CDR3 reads TGCAGTGCTAGACCGAAAAGTGGGCAGTACTTC.

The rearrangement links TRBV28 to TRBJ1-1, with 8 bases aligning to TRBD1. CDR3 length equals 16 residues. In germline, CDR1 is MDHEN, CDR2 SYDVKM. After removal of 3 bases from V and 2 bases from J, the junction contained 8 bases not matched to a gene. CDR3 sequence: CASSFPGTGPNTEAFF. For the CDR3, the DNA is TGTGCCAGCAGTTTCCCAGGGACAGGACCTAACACTGAAGCTTTCTTT.

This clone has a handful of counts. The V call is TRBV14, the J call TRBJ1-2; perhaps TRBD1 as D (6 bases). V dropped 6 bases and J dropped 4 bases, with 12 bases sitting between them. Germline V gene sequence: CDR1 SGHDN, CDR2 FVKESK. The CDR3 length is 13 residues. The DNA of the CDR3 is TGTGCCAGCAGGCCCACAGGGAGCTATGGCTACACCTTC. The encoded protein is CASRPTGSYGYTF.

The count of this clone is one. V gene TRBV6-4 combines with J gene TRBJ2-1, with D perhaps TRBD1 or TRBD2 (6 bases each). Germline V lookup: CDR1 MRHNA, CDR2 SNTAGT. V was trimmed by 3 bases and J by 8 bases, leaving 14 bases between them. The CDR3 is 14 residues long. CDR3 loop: CASSEQGGGDEQFF. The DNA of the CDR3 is TGTGCCAGCAGTGAACAGGGAGGAGGGGATGAGCAGTTCTTC.

DNA of the CDR3: TGTGCCAGCAGTGACTCGAGTCCCGGACCCCAGTTCTTC. This codes for CASSDSSPGPQFF. This chain links TRBV6-4 with TRBJ2-1; no clear D. The length of the CDR3 is 13 residues. V lost 0 bases and J lost 13, with 13 bases in between. Germline assignment: CDR1 MRHNA and CDR2 SNTAGT.

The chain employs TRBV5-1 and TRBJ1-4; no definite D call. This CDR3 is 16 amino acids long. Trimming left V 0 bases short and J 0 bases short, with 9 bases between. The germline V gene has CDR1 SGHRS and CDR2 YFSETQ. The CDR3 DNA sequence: TGCGCCAGCAGCTTGGACAGCCTTGCAACTAATGAAAAACTGTTTTTT. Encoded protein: CASSLDSLATNEKLFF.

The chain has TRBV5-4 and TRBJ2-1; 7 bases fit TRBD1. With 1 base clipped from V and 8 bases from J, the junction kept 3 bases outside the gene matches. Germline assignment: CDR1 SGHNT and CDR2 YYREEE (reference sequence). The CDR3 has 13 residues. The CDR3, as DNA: TGTGCCAGCAGCTTGCCAGGGGGTTATGAGCAGTTCTTC. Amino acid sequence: CASSLPGGYEQFF.

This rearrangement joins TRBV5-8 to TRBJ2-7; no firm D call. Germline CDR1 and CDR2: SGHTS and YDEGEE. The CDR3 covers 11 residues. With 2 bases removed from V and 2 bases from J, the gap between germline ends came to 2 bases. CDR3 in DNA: TGTGCCAGCAGCTTACCCTACGAGCAGTACTTC. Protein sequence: CASSLPYEQYF.

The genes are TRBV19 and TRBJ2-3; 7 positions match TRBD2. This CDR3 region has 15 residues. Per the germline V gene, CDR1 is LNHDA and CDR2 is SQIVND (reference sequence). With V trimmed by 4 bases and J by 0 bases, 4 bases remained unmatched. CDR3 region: CASSNLAVSTDTQYF. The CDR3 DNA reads TGTGCCAGTAGTAATCTAGCGGTAAGCACAGATACGCAGTATTTT.

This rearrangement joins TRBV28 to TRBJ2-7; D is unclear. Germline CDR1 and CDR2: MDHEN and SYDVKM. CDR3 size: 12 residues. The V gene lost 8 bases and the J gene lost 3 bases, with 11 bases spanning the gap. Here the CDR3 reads CASRQAYYEQYF. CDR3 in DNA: TGTGCCAGCCGGCAGGCATACTACGAGCAGTACTTC.